These 22 T cell receptor beta chains were sequenced from one sample in a study of blood T cell repertoires in COVID-19. The assay was immunoSEQ multiplex PCR, and TCRdb's table has in-frame clones only and misses some. The sample yields some 96,000 clones, more than 65% seen once. The sequencing input was peripheral blood. Every receptor here comes from a man between 65 and 85 years old with active or convalescent COVID-19.

This sequence joins TRBV6-5 and TRBJ1-5; D possibly corresponds to TRBD1 (5 bases). CDR1 is MNHEY and CDR2 is SVGAGI in the germline V gene. V was clipped by 5 bases and J by 6 bases, with 11 bases between them. The CDR3 consists of 13 residues. The CDR3 sequence: CASSRDFGQPQHF. CDR3 DNA: TGTGCCAGCAGTAGGGACTTTGGTCAGCCCCAGCATTTT.

This clone was seen many times. Different DNA sequences within this sample yield the same CDR3. The chain is built from TRBV9 and TRBJ2-1, with 10 bases lining up with TRBD2. V lost 3 bases, J lost 7 bases, and 10 bases stayed unmatched. Per germline, CDR1 SGDLS and CDR2 YYNGEE. This CDR3 has 16 amino acids. CDR3 loop: CASSDNLAGVRNEQFF. DNA for the CDR3: TGTGCCAGCAGCGACAACCTAGCGGGAGTACGGAATGAGCAGTTCTTC.

This clone has only one observation. This sequence joins TRBV30 and TRBJ2-6; D is perhaps TRBD1 (6 bases). Between the trimmed V and J ends, which lost 0 bases and 5 bases, there was a span of 8 bases. Looked up from germline, CDR1 is GTSNPN and CDR2 is SVGIG (reference sequence). CDR3 length: 14 amino acids. The CDR3 bases are TGTGCCTGGAGTGTGGGGGCCTGGGCCAACGTCCTGACTTTC. Its protein is CAWSVGAWANVLTF.

The rearrangement links TRBV30 to TRBJ2-7; weak D call: TRBD2 (7 bases). Trimming left V 3 bases short and J 5 bases short, with 17 bases between. Germline CDR1 is GTSNPN and CDR2 is SVGIG (reference sequence). This CDR3 spans 14 amino acids. CDR3 in amino acids: CAWRAYGGGHEQYF. DNA for the CDR3: TGTGCCTGGAGAGCCTATGGGGGGGGCCACGAGCAGTACTTC. Filled out from reference TRBV30 and TRBJ2-7, the complete variable domain reads SQTIHQWPATLVQPVGSPLSLECTVEGTSNPNLYWYRQAAGRGLQLLFYSVGIGQISSEVPQNLSASRPQDRQFILSSKKLLLSDSGFYLCAWRAYGGGHEQYFGPGTRLTVT.

CDR3 DNA: TGTGCCAGCAGCTTGGCGGGACAGGGTCGCAACGAGCAGTACTTC. Its protein is CASSLAGQGRNEQYF. The chain joins TRBV5-5 to TRBJ2-7, with 9 bases fitting TRBD1. Germline-derived CDR1 and CDR2 are SGHKS and YYEKEE (reference sequence). The CDR3 has 15 residues. Trimming removed 0 bases from V and 5 bases from J; junction bases left unmatched: 6.

V and J are TRBV9 and TRBJ2-1, with TRBD1 matching 9 bases. CDR3 length equals 14 residues. The V and J ends lost 3 bases and 7 bases, in that order; junction bases with no gene match: 5. Germline V gene data show CDR1 as SGDLS and CDR2 as YYNGEE. DNA for the CDR3: TGTGCCAGCAGCGGGACAGGGGTTAGGAATGAGCAGTTCTTC. Amino acids: CASSGTGVRNEQFF.

This clone was counted a few times. V usage is TRBV4-2 and J usage is TRBJ2-1; 8 positions agree with TRBD2. In germline, CDR1 is LGHNA, CDR2 YNFKEQ. V lost 0 bases and J lost 1; bases outside the gene matches: 8. The CDR3 is 18 amino acids. The CDR3 DNA reads as TGTGCCAGCAGCCAAGACGACGGGAGGGCCGATTCCTACAATGAGCAGTTCTTC. This encodes CASSQDDGRADSYNEQFF.

The gene calls are TRBV6-2 or TRBV6-3 and TRBJ1-1; 10 bases match TRBD1. Germline assignment: CDR1 MNHEY and CDR2 SVGEGT. Trimming took 0 bases from V and 4 from J; bases not matched to a gene: 11. This CDR3 is built from 18 residues. This CDR3 reads CASSYSFAGTGEATEAFF. The CDR3 nucleotides are TGTGCCAGCAGTTACTCATTCGCCGGGACAGGGGAAGCCACTGAAGCTTTCTTT.

The chain employs TRBV6-1 and TRBJ2-5; 13 bases map to TRBD2. The CDR3 is 17 amino acids. J was trimmed by 4 bases and V by 0 bases; bases with no gene match: 5. Germline V gene sequence: CDR1 MNHNS, CDR2 SASEGT. The CDR3 DNA follows: TGTGCCAGCAGTGAAGCGGGACTAGCGGGGTTTGGAGAGACCCAGTACTTC. As protein: CASSEAGLAGFGETQYF.

The genes are TRBV30 and TRBJ1-1; 10 nucleotides match TRBD1. The germline CDR1 and CDR2 sequences are GTSNPN and SVGIG (reference sequence). V shed 2 bases, J shed 4 bases, and the junction held 1 base outside the gene matches. This CDR3 has 13 residues. The CDR3 reads CAWSRTGGTEAFF. The CDR3 DNA follows: TGTGCCTGGAGTCGGACAGGGGGCACTGAAGCTTTCTTT.

This clone appeared once. This chain links TRBV11-2 with TRBJ2-7, with 8 bases fitting TRBD1. Unmatched junction bases numbered 11, after V lost 6 bases and J lost 7 bases. CDR3 length: 14 residues. Germline CDR1 reads SGHAT; CDR2 reads FQNNGV. The CDR3 DNA sequence: TGTGCCAGCAGTTTCGCAGGGGGCCGGGGAGAGCAGTACTTC. The encoded protein is CASSFAGGRGEQYF.

The chain combines TRBV28 with TRBJ2-7, with a possible D match to TRBD2 (6 bases). Deletions cut 2 bases from V and 1 base from J, with 12 bases between. Germline V gene data show CDR1 as MDHEN and CDR2 as SYDVKM. This CDR3 is 15 amino acids long. This CDR3 is CASSLGLAGSYEQYF. In nucleotides, the CDR3 is TGTGCCAGCAGTTTAGGTTTGGCGGGGTCCTACGAGCAGTACTTC. The complete variable domain, with remaining parts taken from reference TRBV28 and TRBJ2-7, reads DVKVTQSSRYLVKRTGEKVFLECVQDMDHENMFWYRQDPGLGLRLIYFSYDVKMKEKGDIPEGYSVSREKKERFSLILESASTNQTSMYLCASSLGLAGSYEQYFGPGTRLTVT.

The gene calls are TRBV4-1 and TRBJ1-2; the D gene is possibly TRBD1 (6 bases). The length of the CDR3 is 15 residues. Germline values: CDR1 MGHRA, CDR2 YSYEKL. The ends were cut back, 4 bases at V and 0 bases at J, with 12 bases in the middle. The CDR3 loop reads CASSLRTETNYGYTF. In DNA, the CDR3 is TGCGCCAGCAGCCTTCGGACAGAGACTAACTATGGCTACACCTTC.

This chain joins TRBV27 and TRBJ2-3, with 9 bases aligning to TRBD2. The CDR3 is made up of 16 amino acids. The germline V gene has CDR1 MNHEY and CDR2 SMNVEV (reference sequence). V gave up 5 bases and J gave up 7 bases; unmatched junction bases: 13. Here the CDR3 reads CASSPTRSSGIHTQYF. CDR3 DNA: TGTGCCAGCAGTCCCACCCGTTCTAGCGGGATACATACGCAGTATTTT.

This clone was observed a single time. Written as DNA, the CDR3 is TGTGCCAGCTCACCACGACTAGCGGGTGGAGAGACCCAGTACTTC. Encoded protein: CASSPRLAGGETQYF. This rearrangement joins TRBV18 to TRBJ2-5; 10 bases match TRBD2. Germline loops: CDR1 KGHSH, CDR2 LQKENI. This CDR3 has 15 amino acids. Losses at the gene ends were 1 base for V and 4 bases for J; bases not matched to a gene: 3.

The chain combines TRBV4-3 with TRBJ2-7; the match to TRBD2 covers 13 bases. CDR1 is LGHNA, CDR2 YSLEER, per germline. Trimming cost V 1 base and J 2 bases; bases outside gene matches: 8. The CDR3 is 18 residues long. This CDR3 reads CASSQVAGLAGLPYEQYF. The CDR3 DNA follows: TGCGCCAGCAGCCAAGTAGCGGGACTAGCGGGACTTCCCTACGAGCAGTACTTC.

This rearrangement joins TRBV12-5 to TRBJ2-3, with D perhaps matching TRBD2 (5 bases). Germline-derived CDR1 and CDR2 are LGHNT and FRNRAP. With 2 bases removed from V and 1 base from J, the gap between germline ends came to 7 bases. This CDR3 spans 14 amino acids. CDR3 loop: CASGLIGGTDTQYF. CDR3 sequence (DNA): TGTGCTAGTGGTTTGATCGGGGGCACAGATACGCAGTATTTT.

The chain couples TRBV7-7 to TRBJ2-5, with TRBD1 as a possible D gene (7 bases). Per the germline V gene, CDR1 is SSHAT and CDR2 is FNYEAQ (reference sequence). This CDR3 is built from 14 residues. The V end lost 8 bases, the J end lost 5 bases, and 18 bases lay between the germline ends. The CDR3 coding sequence is TGTGCCAGCTCTCTTAACAGGGGAGGCGAGACCCAGTACTTC. Translation gives CASSLNRGGETQYF.

CDR3 DNA sequence: TGCGCCAGCAGCTTGGGACAGACGCGTCACGAGCAGTACTTC. Translated: CASSLGQTRHEQYF. This sequence joins TRBV5-1 and TRBJ2-7, with a tentative D call TRBD1 (5 bases). Germline CDR1 and CDR2: SGHRS and YFSETQ. The CDR3 is 14 residues long. Trimming pared 0 bases from V and 5 bases from J, leaving 12 bases between.

V is TRBV7-8 and J is TRBJ1-2; 7 nucleotides line up with TRBD1. CDR3 size: 17 residues. Germline V gives CDR1 SGHVS, CDR2 FQNEAQ. V shed 3 bases and J 2 bases; nucleotides not matched to a gene: 12. Here the CDR3 reads CASSLGQTDLVNYGYTF. The DNA of the CDR3 is TGTGCCAGCAGCTTGGGACAGACCGATCTCGTGAACTATGGCTACACCTTC.

This chain connects TRBV11-3 to TRBJ1-2; possible D gene TRBD1, 5 bases. Trimming took 0 bases from V and 4 from J, leaving 15 bases between them. This CDR3 spans 16 amino acids. The germline gives CDR1 SGHNT, CDR2 YENEEA. The CDR3 DNA follows: TGTGCCAGCAGCTTAGACCCAGGGCCCTGGGTCTATGGCTACACCTTC. It translates to CASSLDPGPWVYGYTF.

The count of this clone is one. This rearrangement joins TRBV4-3 to TRBJ1-1; 12 bases are a match to TRBD1. Looked up from germline, CDR1 is LGHNA and CDR2 is YSLEER. This CDR3 has 16 residues. V dropped 1 base and J dropped 7; count of bases not matched to a gene: 7. CDR3 coding DNA: TGCGCCAGCAGCCAAGGGCCGGGACAGGGGGCAAATGAAGCTTTCTTT. Amino acid sequence: CASSQGPGQGANEAFF.